This TCR beta chain is from a study of blood T cell repertoires in COVID-19. Overall study: In each case, the material was cDNA or gDNA derived from T cells, B-cell-depleted T cells, or PBMCs.

This CDR3 is built from 14 residues. With 0 bases removed from V and 8 bases from J, the gap between germline ends came to 13 bases. In germline, CDR1 is KGHSH, CDR2 LQKENI. In the source study's methods: The authors estimated nucleated cell counts from reference gene primer amplification. The protocol was immunoSEQ multiplex PCR, while the TCRdb copy is restricted to in-frame clones and leaves out a portion. D and trimming were read from the DNA, whereas the V and J calls and clone size are those reported in that table. The sample yields 100,000 to 150,000 clones, about nine tenths seen once. The chain combines TRBV18 with TRBJ1-2; a possible D gene is TRBD1 (5 bases). Sequenced input: peripheral blood. The sequence was obtained from a man aged 50-60 years with active COVID-19. The CDR3 sequence is CASSPPDRKGGYTF. CDR3 bases: TGTGCCAGCTCACCACCCGACAGAAAAGGGGGCTACACCTTC.